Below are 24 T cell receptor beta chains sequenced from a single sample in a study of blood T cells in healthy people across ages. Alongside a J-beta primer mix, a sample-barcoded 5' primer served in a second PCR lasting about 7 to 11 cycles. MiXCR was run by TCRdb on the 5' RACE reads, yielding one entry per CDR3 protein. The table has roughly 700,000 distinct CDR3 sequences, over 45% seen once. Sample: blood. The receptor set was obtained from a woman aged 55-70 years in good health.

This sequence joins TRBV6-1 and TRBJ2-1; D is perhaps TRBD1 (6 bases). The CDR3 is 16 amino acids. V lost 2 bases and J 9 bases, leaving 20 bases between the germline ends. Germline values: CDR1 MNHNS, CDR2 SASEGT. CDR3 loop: CASSELRMGTNPEQFF. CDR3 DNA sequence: TGTGCCAGCAGTGAATTACGCATGGGGACAAACCCTGAGCAGTTCTTC.

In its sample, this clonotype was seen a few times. CDR3 amino acids: CASSPASGSAYNEQFF. The CDR3 region has the DNA TGTGCCAGCAGCCCTGCTAGCGGGAGTGCCTACAATGAGCAGTTCTTC. This rearrangement joins TRBV7-2 to TRBJ2-1, with 10 bases matching TRBD2. Per the germline V gene, CDR1 is SGHTA and CDR2 is FQGNSA. This CDR3 contains 16 residues. J was trimmed by 2 bases and V by 5 bases; bases with no gene match: 6.

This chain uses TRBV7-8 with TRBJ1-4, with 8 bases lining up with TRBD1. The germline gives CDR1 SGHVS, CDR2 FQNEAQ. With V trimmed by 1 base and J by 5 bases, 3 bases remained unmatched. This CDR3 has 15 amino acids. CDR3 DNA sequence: TGTGCCAGCAGCTTAGATACAGGGGGGAATGAAAAACTGTTTTTT. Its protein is CASSLDTGGNEKLFF.

The DNA for the CDR3 is TGCAGTGCTCGTCCTAGCGGATTAAAGACCCAGTACTTC. It is translated as CSARPSGLKTQYF. The genes are TRBV20-1 and TRBJ2-5; the match to TRBD2 covers 7 bases. The germline V gene has CDR1 DFQATT and CDR2 SNEGSKA (reference sequence). V trimming: 5 bases; J trimming: 6 bases; junction bases outside the gene matches: 9. The CDR3 contains 13 residues.

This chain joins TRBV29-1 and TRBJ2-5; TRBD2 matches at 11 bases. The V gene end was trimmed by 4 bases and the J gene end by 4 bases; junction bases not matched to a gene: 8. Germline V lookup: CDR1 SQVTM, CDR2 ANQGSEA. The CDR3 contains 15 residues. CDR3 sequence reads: CSVGQTSGSRETQYF. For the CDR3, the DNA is TGCAGCGTTGGGCAAACTAGCGGGAGCAGAGAGACCCAGTACTTC. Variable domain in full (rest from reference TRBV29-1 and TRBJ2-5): SAVISQKPSRDICQRGTSLTIQCQVDSQVTMMFWYRQQPGQSLTLIATANQGSEATYESGFVIDKFPISRPNLTFSTLTVSNMSPEDSSIYLCSVGQTSGSRETQYFGPGTRLLVL.

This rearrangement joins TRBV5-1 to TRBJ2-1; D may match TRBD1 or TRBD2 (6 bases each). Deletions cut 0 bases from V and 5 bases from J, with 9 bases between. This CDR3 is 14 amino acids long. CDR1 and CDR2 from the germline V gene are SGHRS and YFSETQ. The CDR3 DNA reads TGCGCCAGCAGCTTGGCTAGGGGGGACAATGAGCAGTTCTTC. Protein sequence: CASSLARGDNEQFF.

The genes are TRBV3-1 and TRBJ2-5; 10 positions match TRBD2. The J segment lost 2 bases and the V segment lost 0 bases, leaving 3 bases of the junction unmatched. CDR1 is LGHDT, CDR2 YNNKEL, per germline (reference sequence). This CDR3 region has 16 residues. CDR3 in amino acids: CASSQEGLAIQETQYF. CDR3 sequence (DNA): TGTGCCAGCAGCCAAGAGGGACTAGCGATTCAAGAGACCCAGTACTTC.

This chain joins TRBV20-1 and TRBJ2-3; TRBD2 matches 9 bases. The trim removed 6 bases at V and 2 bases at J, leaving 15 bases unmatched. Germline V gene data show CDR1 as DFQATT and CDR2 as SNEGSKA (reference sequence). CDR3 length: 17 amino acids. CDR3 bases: TGCAGTGCAACTAAGGGAACTAGCGGGTACCACACAGATACGCAGTATTTT. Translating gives CSATKGTSGYHTDTQYF.

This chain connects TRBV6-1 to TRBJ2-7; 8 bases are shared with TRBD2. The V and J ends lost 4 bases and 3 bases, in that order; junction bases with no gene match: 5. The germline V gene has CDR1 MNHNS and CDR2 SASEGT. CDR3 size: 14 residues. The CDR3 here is CASSATGGHYEQYF. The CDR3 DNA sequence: TGTGCCAGCAGTGCGACGGGGGGGCACTACGAGCAGTACTTC.

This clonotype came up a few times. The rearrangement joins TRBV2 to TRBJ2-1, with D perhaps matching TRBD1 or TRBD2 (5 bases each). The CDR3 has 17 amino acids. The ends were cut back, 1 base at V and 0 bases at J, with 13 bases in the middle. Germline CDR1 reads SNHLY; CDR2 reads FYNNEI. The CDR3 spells CASSEGSGANSYNEQFF. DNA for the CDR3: TGTGCCAGCAGTGAAGGGTCCGGGGCTAACTCCTACAATGAGCAGTTCTTC.

The DNA for the CDR3 is TGCAGTGCTAGGGAAGAATCTGGGGCCAACGTCCTGACTTTC. Translation gives CSAREESGANVLTF. V and J are TRBV20-1 and TRBJ2-6; no clear D. CDR3 length equals 14 residues. The V end lost 3 bases, the J end lost 1 base, and 7 bases lay between the germline ends. Germline assignment: CDR1 DFQATT and CDR2 SNEGSKA (reference sequence).

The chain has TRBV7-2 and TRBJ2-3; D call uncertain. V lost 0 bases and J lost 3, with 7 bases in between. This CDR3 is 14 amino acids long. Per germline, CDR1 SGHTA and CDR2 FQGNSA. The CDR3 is CASSLAHQTDTQYF. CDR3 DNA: TGTGCCAGCAGCTTAGCTCACCAGACAGATACGCAGTATTTT.

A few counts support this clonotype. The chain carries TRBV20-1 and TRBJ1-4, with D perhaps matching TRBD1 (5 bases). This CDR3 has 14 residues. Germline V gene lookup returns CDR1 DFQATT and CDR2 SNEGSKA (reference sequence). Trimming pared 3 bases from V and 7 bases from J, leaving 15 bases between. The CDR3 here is CSASWGGMSEKLFF. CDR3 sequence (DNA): TGCAGTGCTAGTTGGGGGGGGATGAGTGAAAAACTGTTTTTT.

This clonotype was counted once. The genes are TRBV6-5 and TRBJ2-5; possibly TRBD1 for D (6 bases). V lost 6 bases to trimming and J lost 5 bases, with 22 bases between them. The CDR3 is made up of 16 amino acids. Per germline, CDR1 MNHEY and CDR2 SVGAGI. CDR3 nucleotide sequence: TGTGCCAGCAGCCCCCGGGACCCGTCGAGGGGGGAGACCCAGTACTTC. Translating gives CASSPRDPSRGETQYF.

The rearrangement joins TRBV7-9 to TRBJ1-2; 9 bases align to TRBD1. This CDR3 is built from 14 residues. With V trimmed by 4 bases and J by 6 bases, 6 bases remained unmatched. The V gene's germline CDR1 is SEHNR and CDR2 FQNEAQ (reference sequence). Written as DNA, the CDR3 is TGTGCCAGCAGCTCCGGGACAGGGACCAATGGCTACACCTTC. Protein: CASSSGTGTNGYTF.

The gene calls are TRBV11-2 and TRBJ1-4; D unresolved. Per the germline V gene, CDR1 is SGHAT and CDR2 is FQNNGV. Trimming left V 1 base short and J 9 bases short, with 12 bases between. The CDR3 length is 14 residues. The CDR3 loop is CASSLVQGRQKLFF. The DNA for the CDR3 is TGTGCCAGCAGCTTAGTTCAAGGTCGGCAAAAACTGTTTTTT.

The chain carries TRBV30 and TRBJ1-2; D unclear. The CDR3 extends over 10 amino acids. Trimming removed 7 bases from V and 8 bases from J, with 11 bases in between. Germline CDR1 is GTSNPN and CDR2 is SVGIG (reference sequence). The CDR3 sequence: CASRTYGYTF. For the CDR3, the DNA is TGTGCCTCGAGGACGTACGGCTACACCTTC.

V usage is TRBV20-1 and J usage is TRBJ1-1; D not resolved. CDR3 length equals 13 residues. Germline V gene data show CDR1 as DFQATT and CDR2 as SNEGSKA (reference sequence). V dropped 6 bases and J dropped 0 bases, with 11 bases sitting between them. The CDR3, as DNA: TGCAGTGCCATTGGCCCTATGAACACTGAAGCTTTCTTT. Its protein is CSAIGPMNTEAFF.

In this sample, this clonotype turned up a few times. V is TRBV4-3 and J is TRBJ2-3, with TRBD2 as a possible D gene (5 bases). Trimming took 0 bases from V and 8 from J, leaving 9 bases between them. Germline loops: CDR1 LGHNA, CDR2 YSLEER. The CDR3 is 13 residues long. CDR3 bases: TGCGCCAGCAGCCAAGATAGGAGGACTACGCAGTATTTT. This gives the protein CASSQDRRTTQYF.

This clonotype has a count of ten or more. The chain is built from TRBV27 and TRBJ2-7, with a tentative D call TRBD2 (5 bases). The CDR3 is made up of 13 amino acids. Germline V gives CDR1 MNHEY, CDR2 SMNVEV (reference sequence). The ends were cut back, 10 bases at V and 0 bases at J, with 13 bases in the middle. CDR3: CATRVGSSYEQYF. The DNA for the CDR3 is TGTGCCACCCGTGTAGGGAGCTCCTACGAGCAGTACTTC.

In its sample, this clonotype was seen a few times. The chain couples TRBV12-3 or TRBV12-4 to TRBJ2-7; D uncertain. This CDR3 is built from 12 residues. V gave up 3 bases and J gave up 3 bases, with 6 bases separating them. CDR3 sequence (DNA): TGTGCCAGCAGTTTTTTGGTCTACGAGCAGTACTTC. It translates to CASSFLVYEQYF.

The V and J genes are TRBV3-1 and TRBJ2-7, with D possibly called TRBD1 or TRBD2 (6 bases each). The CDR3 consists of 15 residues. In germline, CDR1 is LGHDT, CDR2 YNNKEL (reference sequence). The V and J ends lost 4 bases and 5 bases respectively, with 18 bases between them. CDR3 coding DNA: TGTGCCAGCAGCCGATCGACTAGTGGGGGCCACGAGCAGTACTTC. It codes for CASSRSTSGGHEQYF.

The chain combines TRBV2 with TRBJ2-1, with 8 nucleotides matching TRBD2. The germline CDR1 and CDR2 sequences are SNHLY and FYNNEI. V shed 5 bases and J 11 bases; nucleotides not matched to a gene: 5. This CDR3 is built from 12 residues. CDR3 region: CASSSSGAKQFF. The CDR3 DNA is TGTGCCAGCAGTAGTAGCGGGGCGAAGCAGTTCTTC.

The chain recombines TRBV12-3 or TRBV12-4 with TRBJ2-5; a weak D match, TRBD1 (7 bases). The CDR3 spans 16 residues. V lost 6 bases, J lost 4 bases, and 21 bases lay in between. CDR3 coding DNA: TGTGCCAGCAGCCCGGGGGCGGGACCAGGGGGAGAGACCCAGTACTTC. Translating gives CASSPGAGPGGETQYF.